This entry concerns a single T cell receptor beta chain. This clone's antigen is unknown. Per-base qualities were not stored, and no clone one base away is much larger. CDR1 and CDR2, per the germline V gene, are SGHRS and YFSETQ. Measured from the cysteine to the phenylalanine, the CDR3 is 14 residues long. The kept DNA is CDR3 alone, 42 bases in frame from the first base. Compared with germline, V lacks 2 bases and J lacks 3 bases; bases without a gene match: 4. The data are from a study of T cells in localized non-small cell lung cancer (dated by TCRdb to 2018 to 2020). Some background on the complete study: T cell repertoires of more than 200 early-stage NSCLC patients were analyzed, with tumors being compared against uninvolved tumor-adjacent lungs. The mean age of the NSCLC patients was 50 to 85 years, with 120 to 150 men and 85 to 110 women. All 230 or so NSCLC patients in the cohort were treatment-naive and had localized lung tumors that were resected.

At diagnosis, peripheral blood, uninvolved tumor-adjacent lung and tumor were collected and stored as a combination of fresh-frozen and FFPE material. Blood samples were analyzed as peripheral blood mononuclear cells for TCR repertoire profiling. TCR beta CDR3 regions were sequenced from DNA using the immunoSEQ Assay. The published analysis was carried out like this. T cell density was computed as TCR beta template counts normalized to usable DNA estimated by amplifying housekeeping genes. Using the preseqR package, richness was estimated by extrapolating to 120,000 templates for tissue samples and 400,000 templates for PBMC samples. Clonality was defined as one minus Pielou's evenness. Differential abundance testing on productive amino-acid clonotypes, with a minimum total count of 5 and an alpha of 0.1, was used to identify tissue-enriched TCRs. Repertoire overlap between compartments was quantified with the Jaccard Index and Morisita Overlap Index. GLIPH clustered TCR beta CDR3s with public tetramer-defined viral CDR3s; viral motifs required at least three viral sequences plus V-gene enrichment. Held by TCRdb, this immuneACCESS table contains in-frame sequences only and omits some clones. Under half of the omission traces to an unresolved V gene where checked; the cause of the rest is unknown. Clonal size and the V and J genes are those of that table, whereas D and trimming came from the DNA. The sample table holds just over 20,000 clones, of which approximately 84% were seen once. The ten largest clones add up to roughly 2.3% of the sample.

What the work shows at the level of the full study, not this receptor alone: The highest T cell clonality was observed in uninvolved tumor-adjacent lung, where clonality exceeded that of tumor, suggesting that antigenic responses were more focused in uninvolved tumor-adjacent lung. Of the top 100 tumor clones, a median of roughly 53 were detected in paired uninvolved adjacent lung; under 35 were also among that lung's top 100. Because of the exploratory design, TCR variables were selected using unadjusted p-values without false-discovery rate correction. Higher T cell density in blood was associated with longer overall survival, whereas higher clonality in adjacent lung was associated with shorter survival. Because multi-region sequencing of the tumors was not done, intratumor heterogeneity could not be ruled out.

This receptor was identified in a man between 40 and 69 years old with stage I lung adenocarcinoma. The source material was peripheral blood, sampled before any cancer treatment. In this chain, TRBV5-1 is recombined with TRBJ2-5, and 7 bases in between align with TRBD2. The CDR3 protein sequence reads: CASSLTAGKETQYF. The sequence in DNA is TGCGCCAGCAGCTTAACAGCGGGGAAAGAGACCCAGTACTTC.